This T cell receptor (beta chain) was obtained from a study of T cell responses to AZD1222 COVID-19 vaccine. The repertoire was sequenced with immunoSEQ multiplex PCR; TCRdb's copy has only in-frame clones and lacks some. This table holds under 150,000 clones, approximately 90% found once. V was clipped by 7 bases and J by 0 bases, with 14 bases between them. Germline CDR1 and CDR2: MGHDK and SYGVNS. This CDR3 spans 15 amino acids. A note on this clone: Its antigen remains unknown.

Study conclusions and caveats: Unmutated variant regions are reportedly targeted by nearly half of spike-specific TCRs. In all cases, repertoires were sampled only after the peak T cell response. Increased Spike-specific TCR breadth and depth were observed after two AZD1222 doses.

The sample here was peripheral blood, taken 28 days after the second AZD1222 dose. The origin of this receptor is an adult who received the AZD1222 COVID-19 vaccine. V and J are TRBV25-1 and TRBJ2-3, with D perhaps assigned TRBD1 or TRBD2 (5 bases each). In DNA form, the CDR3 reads TGTGCCAGCAACCCCGGGACGGGAAGCACAGATACGCAGTATTTT. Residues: CASNPGTGSTDTQYF.